These 22 T cell receptor beta chains share one sample of origin, sequenced in a study of cytomegalovirus exposure and HLA in healthy donors. Data came from immunoSEQ multiplex PCR; TCRdb stores just in-frame clones and leaves some out. Of around 130,000 clones listed, over 85% are singletons. Sequencing input: PBMCs. These receptors came from a man younger than 45 in good health and CMV-seronegative.

The genes are TRBV5-8 and TRBJ1-5; D gene uncertain. Trimming shortened V by 5 bases and J by 0 bases, and 15 bases separated the two germline ends. The CDR3 consists of 16 residues. The V gene's germline CDR1 is SGHTS and CDR2 YDEGEE. As DNA, the CDR3 is TGTGCCAGCAGTCCGAGGCTGCAGCATAGCAATCAGCCCCAGCATTTT. It translates to CASSPRLQHSNQPQHF.

The chain carries TRBV6-5 and TRBJ1-1; weak D call: TRBD1 (5 bases). The CDR3 totals 13 residues. Trimming took 8 bases from V and 5 from J, leaving 15 bases between them. The germline V gene has CDR1 MNHEY and CDR2 SVGAGI. DNA of the CDR3: TGTGCCAGCCACAAAGGGGCTAGGACTGAAGCTTTCTTT. As protein: CASHKGARTEAFF.

The DNA of the CDR3 is TGTGCCAGCAGTGACCGGGACCAAGAGACCCAGTACTTC. It specifies CASSDRDQETQYF. The chain uses TRBV2 and TRBJ2-5; no clear D gene. Germline assignment: CDR1 SNHLY and CDR2 FYNNEI. This CDR3 has 13 amino acids. V lost 3 bases and J lost 0, with 5 bases in between.

This clone was seen a handful of times. Other nucleotide sequences in the sample specify the same CDR3. The chain carries TRBV2 and TRBJ1-1, with 8 bases matching TRBD1. Germline assignment: CDR1 SNHLY and CDR2 FYNNEI. Trimming at V came to 4 bases and at J to 5 bases, leaving 6 bases not matched to a gene. The CDR3 is 14 residues long. The CDR3 region is CASSVQGARTEAFF. Written as DNA, the CDR3 is TGTGCCAGCAGTGTGCAGGGGGCAAGGACTGAAGCTTTCTTT.

Here the CDR3 DNA reads TGTGCCAGCAGCCCCCAGGGGAACGAGCAGTACTTC. It translates to CASSPQGNEQYF. The gene calls are TRBV9 and TRBJ2-7; a weak D match, TRBD1 (6 bases). Trimming shortened V by 4 bases and J by 5 bases, and 10 bases separated the two germline ends. This CDR3 spans 12 amino acids. The germline V gene has CDR1 SGDLS and CDR2 YYNGEE.

This rearrangement joins TRBV11-3 to TRBJ2-5, with a tentative D call TRBD2 (6 bases). The CDR3 length is 13 residues. Germline CDR1 SGHNT, CDR2 YENEEA. V was cut by 5 bases and J by 2 bases, with 9 bases left in between. The CDR3 sequence: CASSGTFQETQYF. CDR3 in DNA: TGTGCCAGCAGCGGGACTTTTCAAGAGACCCAGTACTTC.

V and J are TRBV29-1 and TRBJ2-3; 13 nucleotides agree with TRBD2. From germline, CDR1 is SQVTM and CDR2 ANQGSEA. V lost 7 bases, J lost 4 bases, and 5 bases stayed unmatched. CDR3 length: 14 residues. For the CDR3, the DNA is TGCAGCGACCGACTAGCGGGGGGACCAGATACGCAGTATTTT. This sequence encodes CSDRLAGGPDTQYF.

This clone was counted a few times. The chain couples TRBV27 to TRBJ1-2; D is unresolved. The CDR3 is made up of 15 amino acids. Germline lookup yields CDR1 MNHEY and CDR2 SMNVEV (reference sequence). Trimming left V 0 bases short and J 8 bases short, with 16 bases between. The CDR3 loop reads CASSLSRDYREGYTF. The CDR3 region has the DNA TGTGCCAGCAGTTTATCACGCGACTACCGTGAGGGCTACACCTTC.

This chain joins TRBV7-2 and TRBJ2-7; D may be TRBD2 (6 bases). This CDR3 comprises 15 residues. The V and J ends lost 6 bases and 2 bases respectively, with 17 bases between them. The germline V gene has CDR1 SGHTA and CDR2 FQGNSA. This CDR3 is CASSPPPGLAYEQYF. For the CDR3, the DNA is TGTGCCAGCAGTCCCCCCCCGGGACTTGCCTACGAGCAGTACTTC.

V gene TRBV29-1 combines with J gene TRBJ1-2; 11 nucleotides agree with TRBD1. Trimming cost V 0 bases and J 8 bases; bases outside gene matches: 8. The CDR3 length is 15 residues. Germline V gene sequence: CDR1 SQVTM, CDR2 ANQGSEA. This chain's CDR3 is CSVEDRGQGAWGYTF. The CDR3, as DNA: TGCAGCGTTGAAGATCGAGGACAGGGGGCGTGGGGCTACACCTTC. Filled out from reference TRBV29-1 and TRBJ1-2, the complete variable domain reads SAVISQKPSRDICQRGTSLTIQCQVDSQVTMMFWYRQQPGQSLTLIATANQGSEATYESGFVIDKFPISRPNLTFSTLTVSNMSPEDSSIYLCSVEDRGQGAWGYTFGSGTRLTVV.

V and J are TRBV5-4 and TRBJ2-3; the D gene is possibly TRBD2 (6 bases). The V gene's germline CDR1 is SGHNT and CDR2 YYREEE (reference sequence). The CDR3 is 15 amino acids. V was cut by 2 bases and J by 2 bases, with 12 bases left in between. CDR3 bases: TGTGCCAGCAGCTTTAGGACTATGTACACAGATACGCAGTATTTT. It translates to CASSFRTMYTDTQYF.

The rearrangement uses TRBV7-2 and TRBJ2-7; 8 nucleotides line up with TRBD1. This CDR3 comprises 18 residues. In germline, CDR1 is SGHTA, CDR2 FQGNSA. The ends lost 1 base at V and 9 bases at J; junction bases unmatched: 20. The DNA of the CDR3 is TGTGCCAGCAGCTTAGGGGGGTTGACAGGGGACCCCCGAAGACGGCAGTACTTC. Protein: CASSLGGLTGDPRRRQYF.

This chain links TRBV7-9 with TRBJ1-1; D unclear. Germline V CDR1 and CDR2: SEHNR, FQNEAQ (reference sequence). CDR3 size: 14 residues. V was clipped by 4 bases and J by 0 bases, with 9 bases between them. The CDR3 spells CASSSGQVNTEAFF. The CDR3 DNA reads as TGTGCCAGCAGCTCCGGCCAGGTGAACACTGAAGCTTTCTTT. The full variable domain, its missing parts supplied by reference TRBV7-9 and TRBJ1-1, is DTGVSQNPRHKITKRGQNVTFRCDPISEHNRLYWYRQTLGQGPEFLTYFQNEAQLEKSRLLSDRFSAERPKGSFSTLEIQRTEQGDSAMYLCASSSGQVNTEAFFGQGTRLTVV.

The J gene is TRBJ2-3, the V gene TRBV11-3; 12 nucleotides align to TRBD2. This CDR3 has 18 amino acids. From germline, CDR1 is SGHNT and CDR2 YENEEA. V dropped 5 bases and J dropped 0; count of bases not matched to a gene: 9. CDR3 sequence reads: CASSPGTSGGFSTDTQYF. CDR3 nucleotides: TGTGCCAGCAGCCCCGGAACTAGCGGGGGGTTTAGCACAGATACGCAGTATTTT.

This sequence joins TRBV11-2 and TRBJ2-1; tentative D call: TRBD2 (5 bases). CDR3 length: 14 amino acids. CDR1 and CDR2 from the germline V gene are SGHAT and FQNNGV. Trimming cost V 2 bases and J 10 bases, with 15 bases left between them. The CDR3 sequence: CASSLKRGQGEQFF. In DNA, the CDR3 is TGTGCCAGCAGCTTAAAGAGAGGGCAAGGGGAGCAGTTCTTC. The entire variable domain, with the rest obtained from reference TRBV11-2 and TRBJ2-1, is as follows: EAGVAQSPRYKIIEKRQSVAFWCNPISGHATLYWYQQILGQGPKLLIQFQNNGVVDDSQLPKDRFSAERLKGVDSTLKIQPAKLEDSAVYLCASSLKRGQGEQFFGPGTRLTVL.

The gene calls are TRBV5-8 and TRBJ2-2; 7 nucleotides line up with TRBD1. Losses at the gene ends were 0 bases for V and 1 base for J; bases not matched to a gene: 3. Germline V gives CDR1 SGHTS, CDR2 YDEGEE. The CDR3 is made up of 16 amino acids. In DNA form, the CDR3 reads TGTGCCAGCAGCTTGGTTGCAGGGGGGAACACCGGGGAGCTGTTTTTT. Translating it yields CASSLVAGGNTGELFF.

The gene calls are TRBV27 and TRBJ2-7, with a weak D call TRBD1 (6 bases). CDR3 length equals 13 residues. Germline CDR1 MNHEY, CDR2 SMNVEV (reference sequence). V lost 4 bases to trimming and J lost 2 bases, with 9 bases between them. In nucleotides, the CDR3 is TGTGCCAGCAGTTCCGACAGGACCTACGAGCAGTACTTC. Translated: CASSSDRTYEQYF.

The table lists this clone with a count of one. One junction end does not reproduce the germline sequence, and a read error may be involved. The chain links TRBV29-1 to TRBJ1-2; TRBD1 might be the D (5 bases). CDR3 length: 8 residues. Germline lookup yields CDR1 SQVTM and CDR2 ANQGSEA. The DNA for the CDR3 is TGCAGCGTTGGGGGGGTACCCTTC. This codes for CSVGGVPF.

This clone appeared once. The gene calls are TRBV19 and TRBJ2-1; 7 bases match TRBD1. Germline CDR1 LNHDA, CDR2 SQIVND (reference sequence). CDR3 length equals 16 residues. Trimming cost V 7 bases and J 4 bases; bases outside gene matches: 13. This CDR3 reads CASNNLHRGQYNEQFF. The CDR3 nucleotides read TGTGCCAGTAATAACCTCCATAGGGGACAGTACAATGAGCAGTTCTTC.

This chain links TRBV27 with TRBJ2-1, with D unclear. CDR3 length: 13 residues. The germline gives CDR1 MNHEY, CDR2 SMNVEV (reference sequence). The V gene lost 8 bases and the J gene lost 8 bases, with 16 bases spanning the gap. CDR3 amino acids: CASGPPLSDEQFF. Here the CDR3 DNA reads TGTGCCAGCGGCCCCCCCTTGTCAGATGAGCAGTTCTTC.

The chain recombines TRBV4-1 with TRBJ2-1; D possibly corresponds to TRBD1 (5 bases). Germline V gene data show CDR1 as MGHRA and CDR2 as YSYEKL. This CDR3 spans 14 amino acids. V was trimmed by 1 base and J by 7 bases, leaving 11 bases between them. The CDR3 reads CASSQVTGQNEQFF. The CDR3 bases are TGCGCCAGCAGCCAAGTCACAGGACAAAATGAGCAGTTCTTC.

V usage is TRBV7-8 and J usage is TRBJ1-6, with 8 bases that match TRBD1. The CDR3 contains 15 residues. From germline, CDR1 is SGHVS and CDR2 FQNEAQ. V lost 5 bases and J lost 7; bases outside the gene matches: 7. The CDR3 loop reads CASSLRTGGNSPLHF. The CDR3 nucleotides read TGTGCCAGCAGCCTACGAACAGGGGGAAATTCACCCCTCCACTTT.